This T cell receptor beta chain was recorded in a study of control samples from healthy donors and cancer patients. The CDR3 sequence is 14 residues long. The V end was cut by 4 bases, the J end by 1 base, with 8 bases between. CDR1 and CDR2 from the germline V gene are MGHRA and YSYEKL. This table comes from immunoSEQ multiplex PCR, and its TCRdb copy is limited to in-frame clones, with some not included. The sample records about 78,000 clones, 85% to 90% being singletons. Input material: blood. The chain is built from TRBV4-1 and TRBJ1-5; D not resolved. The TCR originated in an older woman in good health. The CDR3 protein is CASSPYTSNQPQHF. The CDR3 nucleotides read TGCGCCAGCAGCCCCTACACGAGCAATCAGCCCCAGCATTTT.